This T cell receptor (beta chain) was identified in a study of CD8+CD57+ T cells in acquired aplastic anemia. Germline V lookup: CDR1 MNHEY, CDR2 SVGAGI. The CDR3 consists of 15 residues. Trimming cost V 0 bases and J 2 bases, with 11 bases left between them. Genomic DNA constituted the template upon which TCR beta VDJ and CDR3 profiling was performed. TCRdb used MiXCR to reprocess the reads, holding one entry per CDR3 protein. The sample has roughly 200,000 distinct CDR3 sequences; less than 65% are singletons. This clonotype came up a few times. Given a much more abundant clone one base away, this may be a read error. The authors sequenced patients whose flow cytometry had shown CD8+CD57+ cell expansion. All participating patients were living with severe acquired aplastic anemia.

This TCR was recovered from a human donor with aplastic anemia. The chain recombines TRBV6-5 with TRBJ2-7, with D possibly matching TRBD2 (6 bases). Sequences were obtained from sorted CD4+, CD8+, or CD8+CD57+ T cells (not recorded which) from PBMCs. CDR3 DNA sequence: TGTGCCAGCAGTTACTCGACTGGCGGGGCCTACGAGCAGTACTTC. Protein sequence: CASSYSTGGAYEQYF.